These 7 T cell receptor beta chains share one sample of origin, sequenced in a study of T cells in Graves' hyperthyroidism and ophthalmopathy. Amplified regions were TCR beta CDR3 sequences from RNA transcripts. The HTBI primer set drove a first-round RT-PCR of the TCR CDR3. TCRdb analysed the multiplex PCR reads with MiXCR anew, one entry per CDR3 protein. The table includes about 560,000 distinct CDR3 sequences, around 15% detected once. Sequences were obtained from blood. All receptors derive from a woman younger than 35 with Graves' hyperthyroidism.

This clonotype was recorded many times. The gene calls are TRBV14 and TRBJ2-7; possibly TRBD1 for D (5 bases). The germline V and J ends were trimmed by 0 bases and 7 bases, with 10 bases remaining between them. Germline-derived CDR1 and CDR2 are SGHDN and FVKESK. The CDR3 loop spans 13 amino acids. The CDR3, as DNA: TGTGCCAGCAGCCAAGATCAGGGCTGGGAGCAGTACTTC. It codes for CASSQDQGWEQYF. Variable domain in full (rest from reference TRBV14 and TRBJ2-7): EAGVTQFPSHSVIEKGQTVTLRCDPISGHDNLYWYRRVMGKEIKFLLHFVKESKQDESGMPNNRFLAERTGGTYSTLKVQPAELEDSGVYFCASSQDQGWEQYFGPGTRLTVT.

V usage is TRBV10-3 and J usage is TRBJ1-5, with D maybe TRBD1 (6 bases). The germline CDR1 and CDR2 sequences are ENHRY and SYGVKD. The germline V and J ends were trimmed by 0 bases and 4 bases, with 13 bases remaining between them. The CDR3 consists of 16 residues. For the CDR3, the DNA is TGTGCCATCAGTGAGTCCCCCGGGAGGGGGAATCAGCCCCAGCATTTT. It encodes CAISESPGRGNQPQHF.

This clonotype was observed at least ten times. The V gene is TRBV13, the J gene TRBJ1-6, with unresolved D. The V end lost 5 bases, the J end lost 10 bases, and 12 bases lay between the germline ends. Germline CDR1 is PRHDT and CDR2 is FYEKMQ (reference sequence). This CDR3 is 13 amino acids long. CDR3 DNA sequence: TGTGCCAGCAGCCCCGGGAGGAGCTCACCCCTCCACTTT. Translation gives CASSPGRSSPLHF.

The sample holds many counts of this clonotype. V is TRBV11-2 and J is TRBJ1-1, with D hard to call. This CDR3 region has 12 residues. Trimming left V 5 bases short and J 4 bases short, with 8 bases between. Per germline, CDR1 SGHAT and CDR2 FQNNGV. For the CDR3, the DNA is TGTGCCAGCAGCACCACCAGCACTGAAGCTTTCTTT. Its translation is CASSTTSTEAFF.

This clonotype came up many times. The chain couples TRBV10-3 to TRBJ2-6, with D maybe TRBD2 (5 bases). Trimming removed 10 bases at V and 1 base at J, with 14 bases between. CDR1 is ENHRY and CDR2 is SYGVKD in the germline V gene. CDR3 length equals 15 residues. The DNA of the CDR3 is TGTGCCACTACGACTCGCGGGTCTGGGGCCAACGTCCTGACTTTC. Translating gives CATTTRGSGANVLTF.

The chain uses TRBV12-3 or TRBV12-4 and TRBJ2-1; 7 bases align to TRBD2. V shed 7 bases and J 3 bases; nucleotides not matched to a gene: 9. The CDR3 has 15 amino acids. CDR3 nucleotide sequence: TGTGCCAGCACCGACCCCCGGGGGGTCTACAATGAGCAGTTCTTC. Its translation is CASTDPRGVYNEQFF.

The rearrangement links TRBV12-5 to TRBJ1-6; D is ambiguous. V was cut by 5 bases and J by 3 bases, with 5 bases left in between. The CDR3 sequence is 13 residues long. Germline V lookup: CDR1 LGHNT, CDR2 FRNRAP. CDR3: CASGDIYNSPLHF. CDR3 nucleotide sequence: TGTGCTAGTGGTGACATCTATAATTCACCCCTCCACTTT.